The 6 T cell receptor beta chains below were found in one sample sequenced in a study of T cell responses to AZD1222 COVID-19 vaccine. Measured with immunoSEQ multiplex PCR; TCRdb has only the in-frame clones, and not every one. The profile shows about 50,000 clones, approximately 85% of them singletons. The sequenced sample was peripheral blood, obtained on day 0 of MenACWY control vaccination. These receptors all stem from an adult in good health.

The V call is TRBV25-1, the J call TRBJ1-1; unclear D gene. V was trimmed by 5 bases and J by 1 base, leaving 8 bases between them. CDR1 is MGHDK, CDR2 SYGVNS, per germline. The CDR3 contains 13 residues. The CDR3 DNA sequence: TGTGCCAGCAGTCCCGCCAAGAACACTGAAGCTTTCTTT. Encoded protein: CASSPAKNTEAFF.

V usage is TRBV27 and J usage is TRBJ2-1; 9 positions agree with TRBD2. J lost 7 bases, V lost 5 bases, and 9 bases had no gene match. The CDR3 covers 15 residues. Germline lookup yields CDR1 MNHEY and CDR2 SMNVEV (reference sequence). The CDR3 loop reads CASSGSSGRSNEQFF. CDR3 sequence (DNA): TGTGCCAGCAGTGGAAGTAGCGGGAGATCGAATGAGCAGTTCTTC.

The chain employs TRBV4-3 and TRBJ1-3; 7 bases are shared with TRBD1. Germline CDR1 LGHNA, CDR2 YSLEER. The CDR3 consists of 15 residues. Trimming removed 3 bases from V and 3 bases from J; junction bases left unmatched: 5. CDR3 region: CASSHDRAGGNTIYF. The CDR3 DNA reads TGCGCCAGCAGCCACGACAGGGCCGGTGGAAACACCATATATTTT.

The CDR3 sequence: CASSLSSRPGGDYGYTF. CDR3 DNA: TGTGCCAGCAGTTTATCGTCGAGGCCAGGGGGCGACTATGGCTACACCTTC. The chain uses TRBV27 and TRBJ1-2; 8 bases are a match to TRBD1. With V trimmed by 0 bases and J by 3 bases, 9 bases remained unmatched. The CDR3 is 17 amino acids. Looked up from germline, CDR1 is MNHEY and CDR2 is SMNVEV (reference sequence).

CDR3 sequence: CASSFLGQGSEQYF. The DNA of the CDR3 is TGTGCCAGCAGCTTCCTCGGACAGGGTTCCGAGCAGTACTTC. V is TRBV5-6 and J is TRBJ2-7; TRBD1 agrees at 8 bases. This CDR3 has 14 residues. Germline loops: CDR1 SGHDT, CDR2 YYEEEE. V was pared by 2 bases and J by 6 bases, with 7 bases of the junction left unmatched.

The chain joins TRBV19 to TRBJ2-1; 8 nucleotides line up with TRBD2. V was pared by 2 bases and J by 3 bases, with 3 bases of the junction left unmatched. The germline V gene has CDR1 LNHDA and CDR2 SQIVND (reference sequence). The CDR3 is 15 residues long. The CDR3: CASSIIAGNYNEQFF. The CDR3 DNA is TGTGCCAGTAGTATAATAGCGGGAAACTACAATGAGCAGTTCTTC.